The sequence of this T cell receptor (beta chain) was determined in a study of blood T cell repertoires in COVID-19. Overall study context: Acute and convalescent COVID-19 samples came from the United States, Italy and Spain. In each case, the material was cDNA or gDNA derived from T cells, B-cell-depleted T cells, or PBMCs.

Method: immunoSEQ multiplex PCR; TCRdb's copy keeps in-frame clones and lacks some. The sample includes 270,000 or so clones, roughly nine tenths of them seen just once. The junction had 4 bases not matched to a gene; V was cut back by 1 base and J by 3 bases. Germline CDR1 reads SGHNT; CDR2 reads YENEEA. The CDR3 contains 16 residues. Sequenced input: peripheral blood. The clonotype comes from a woman in her forties who had recovered from COVID-19. The gene calls are TRBV11-3 and TRBJ2-2; TRBD2 aligns across 8 bases. In DNA form, the CDR3 reads TGTGCCAGCAGCTTAGCTCTAGCGGGCCACACCGGGGAGCTGTTTTTT. Translated, it gives CASSLALAGHTGELFF. The full variable domain, in which reference TRBV11-3 and TRBJ2-2 provide the parts outside the CDR3, is EAGVVQSPRYKIIEKKQPVAFWCNPISGHNTLYWYLQNLGQGPELLIRYENEEAVDDSQLPKDRFSAERLKGVDSTLKIQPAELGDSAVYLCASSLALAGHTGELFFGEGSRLTVL.